These 13 T cell receptor beta chains share one sample of origin, sequenced in a study of T cell responses to AZD1222 COVID-19 vaccine. Using immunoSEQ multiplex PCR, the repertoire was profiled, and TCRdb retains in-frame clones only, with some absent. The sample carries some 110,000 clones, approximately 90% recorded once. Sequenced here: peripheral blood, sampled 28 days after the second AZD1222 dose. These receptors were taken from an adult who received the AZD1222 COVID-19 vaccine.

V gene TRBV19 combines with J gene TRBJ2-7; D is perhaps TRBD2 (6 bases). The CDR3 is made up of 15 amino acids. V lost 3 bases to trimming and J lost 3 bases, with 15 bases between them. Germline V CDR1 and CDR2: LNHDA, SQIVND (reference sequence). CDR3 sequence: CASSIPGTSSYEQYF. Written as DNA, the CDR3 is TGTGCCAGTAGTATCCCGGGGACTTCCAGCTACGAGCAGTACTTC.

V gene TRBV28 combines with J gene TRBJ2-7; 9 bases agree with TRBD2. The CDR3 is 13 residues long. CDR1 MDHEN and CDR2 SYDVKM come from the germline V gene. V shed 6 bases, J shed 2 bases, and the junction held 2 bases outside the gene matches. This CDR3 is CASRASGTYEQYF. The DNA for the CDR3 is TGTGCCAGCAGGGCTAGCGGGACCTACGAGCAGTACTTC.

The rearrangement uses TRBV20-1 and TRBJ1-6; D remains ambiguous. The germline V gene has CDR1 DFQATT and CDR2 SNEGSKA (reference sequence). This CDR3 comprises 13 residues. Trimming shortened V by 3 bases and J by 7 bases, and 10 bases separated the two germline ends. CDR3 protein: CSASYAENSPLHF. The CDR3 bases are TGCAGTGCTAGTTATGCAGAAAATTCACCCCTCCACTTT.

The chain recombines TRBV10-3 with TRBJ1-1; D is uncertain. V lost 6 bases and J 1 base, leaving 3 bases between the germline ends. Germline CDR1 ENHRY, CDR2 SYGVKD. CDR3 size: 11 residues. As DNA, the CDR3 is TGTGCCATCAGATGGAACACTGAAGCTTTCTTT. Its translation: CAIRWNTEAFF.

The chain joins TRBV11-2 to TRBJ1-3; D gene unclear. Germline V lookup: CDR1 SGHAT, CDR2 FQNNGV. The CDR3 has 13 residues. Trimming left V 5 bases short and J 4 bases short, with 9 bases between. CDR3 region: CASSPRRGNTIYF. As DNA, the CDR3 is TGTGCCAGCAGCCCGAGGAGAGGAAACACCATATATTTT.

V is TRBV3-1 (or the pseudogene TRBV3-2) and J is TRBJ1-2, with D perhaps matching TRBD1 (5 bases). With 5 bases removed from V and 7 bases from J, the gap between germline ends came to 8 bases. The CDR3 sequence is 11 residues long. CDR1 and CDR2 (germline): LGHDT, YNNKEL (reference sequence). The CDR3 DNA is TGTGCCAGCAGCGATGGGGGTGGCTACACCTTC. It specifies CASSDGGGYTF.

The rearrangement links TRBV19 to TRBJ1-2; D possibly corresponds to TRBD1 (5 bases). With 5 bases removed from V and 3 bases from J, the gap between germline ends came to 10 bases. The CDR3 covers 13 residues. The germline gives CDR1 LNHDA, CDR2 SQIVND (reference sequence). Here the CDR3 reads CASSRGTDYGYTF. The CDR3 coding sequence is TGTGCCAGTAGTCGGGGCACAGACTATGGCTACACCTTC.

This chain joins TRBV14 and TRBJ1-1; D is unresolved. Germline loops: CDR1 SGHDN, CDR2 FVKESK. The length of the CDR3 is 11 residues. V dropped 4 bases and J dropped 8 bases, with 8 bases sitting between them. Written as DNA, the CDR3 is TGTGCCAGCAGCCCGGGTGTGGAAGCTTTCTTT. As protein: CASSPGVEAFF.

V and J are TRBV30 and TRBJ1-5; D might be TRBD1 (5 bases). The CDR3 extends over 13 amino acids. From germline, CDR1 is GTSNPN and CDR2 SVGIG (reference sequence). Trimming took 2 bases from V and 4 from J, leaving 9 bases between them. CDR3: CAWSRGMNQPQHF. The DNA of the CDR3 is TGTGCCTGGAGTAGGGGCATGAATCAGCCCCAGCATTTT.

The V call is TRBV10-3, the J call TRBJ2-2; the D gene is possibly TRBD2 (6 bases). V lost 10 bases and J lost 5, with 11 bases in between. The germline V gene has CDR1 ENHRY and CDR2 SYGVKD. This CDR3 contains 12 residues. The DNA of the CDR3 is TGTGCCACCCGTCGGGGGACCGGGGAGCTGTTTTTT. This translates into CATRRGTGELFF.

This clone was seen a single time. The V call is TRBV7-6, the J call TRBJ2-3, with D possibly matching TRBD1 (5 bases). Trimming removed 1 base from V and 4 bases from J, with 12 bases in between. The CDR3 has 15 residues. Germline values: CDR1 SGHVS, CDR2 FNYEAQ. The CDR3 nucleotides read TGTGCCAGCAGCTTAGTAGGCAGGGAATCAGATACGCAGTATTTT. Its translation: CASSLVGRESDTQYF.

The chain is built from TRBV4-2 and TRBJ2-7; 7 bases align to TRBD2. Looked up from germline, CDR1 is LGHNA and CDR2 is YNFKEQ. V lost 0 bases to trimming and J lost 0 bases; unmatched junction nucleotides: 8. The CDR3 is made up of 17 amino acids. The CDR3 DNA follows: TGTGCCAGCAGCCAAGATTTCGCGGGGGAAAGCTCCTACGAGCAGTACTTC. It encodes CASSQDFAGESSYEQYF.

The chain carries TRBV25-1 and TRBJ1-1; tentative D call: TRBD1 (5 bases). Trimming removed 6 bases from V and 5 bases from J, with 16 bases in between. CDR3 size: 14 residues. CDR1 is MGHDK and CDR2 is SYGVNS in the germline V gene. The CDR3 sequence: CASRTPGRRTEAFF. The CDR3 nucleotides are TGTGCCAGCAGGACTCCGGGACGTCGGACTGAAGCTTTCTTT.